This is a list of T cell receptor beta chains from one sample in a study of CD8+CD57+ T cells in acquired aplastic anemia. Via MiXCR, TCRdb re-called the reads, giving one row per CDR3 protein. Here the sample spans some 82,000 distinct CDR3 sequences, around 42% being singletons. The sequenced sample was sorted CD4+, CD8+, or CD8+CD57+ T cells (not recorded which) from PBMCs. All receptors derive from a human donor in good health, serving as a control. Both conserved end residues are part of each CDR3. A D gene is named only where the DNA matches it firmly. For some rows the clone size is stated as once, few or many, or as a class when expanded; others skip it.

d_call,clone_size,j_call,v_call,cdr3_nt,cdr3_aa
TRBD2,many,TRBJ2-7,TRBV15,TGTGCCACCAGCACCCCCGGACTAGCGGGAGCCTACGAGCAGTACTTC,CATSTPGLAGAYEQYF
TRBD1,many,TRBJ1-2,TRBV7-9,TGTGCCAGCAGCTCATCAAACGGACAGGGCGAAGGCTACACCTTC,CASSSSNGQGEGYTF
NA,NA,TRBJ1-1,TRBV13,TGTGCCAGCAGCCCCAGCCGCACTGCTTTTTTT,CASSPSRTAFF
NA,NA,TRBJ2-2,TRBV25-1,TGTGCCAGCAGTGCGGGCAACACCGGGGAGCTGTTTTTT,CASSAGNTGELFF
TRBD1,NA,TRBJ1-5,TRBV19,TGTGCCAGTACCCAGGGGGGGGGACAGGGGGCCAGGTTGGGTAATCAGCCCCAGCATTTT,CASTQGGGQGARLGNQPQHF
TRBD1,NA,TRBJ1-5,TRBV15,TGTGCCACCAGCAGGACAGGGGCCAATCAGCCCCAGCATTTT,CATSRTGANQPQHF
TRBD1,NA,TRBJ1-1,TRBV15,TGTGCCACCAGCCCCCTCGGACAGGGGGCGATTTACACTGAAGCTTTCTTT,CATSPLGQGAIYTEAFF
NA,once,TRBJ1-1,TRBV9,TGTGCCAGCAGCGTGGGAGGGGAGATGGGCTCTGAAGCTTTCTTT,CASSVGGEMGSEAFF
NA,NA,TRBJ2-7,TRBV6-1,TGTGCCAGCGTAGCGGCAGGGGGTTATCCCTACGAGCAGTACTTC,CASVAAGGYPYEQYF
NA,NA,TRBJ2-2,TRBV24-1,TGTGCCACCAGCGCGGGACCTTCGGTTTCCGGGGAGCTGTTTTTT,CATSAGPSVSGELFF
NA,NA,TRBJ2-7,TRBV24-1,TGTGCCAGCAGCGTAGACCTCTTAACCTACGAGCAGTACTTC,CASSVDLLTYEQYF
TRBD1,many,TRBJ1-2,TRBV20-1,TGCAGTGCTAGACAGGGGGGCTATGGCTACACCTTC,CSARQGGYGYTF
TRBD1,NA,TRBJ2-5,TRBV20-1,TGCAGTGCTCCGGACAGGGACCGGGAGACCCAGTACTTC,CSAPDRDRETQYF
NA,NA,TRBJ1-2,TRBV29-1,TGCAGCGTTGAAGAGATAAAGGGTTATGGCTACACCTTC,CSVEEIKGYGYTF
NA,NA,TRBJ1-3,TRBV10-3,TGTGCCACGTCTGAAGGCTCTGGAAACACCATATATTTT,CATSEGSGNTIYF
NA,NA,TRBJ1-4,TRBV4-2,TGTGCCAGCAGCCCCCCTGGAGGGGGTTTGGGTGAAAAACTGTTTTTT,CASSPPGGGLGEKLFF
NA,NA,TRBJ2-7,TRBV2,TGTGCCAGCAGTGAATTCGGGCAGTACTTC,CASSEFGQYF
NA,few,TRBJ2-3,TRBV25-1,TGTGCCAGCAGGCGGGACGCCGGCACAGATACGCAGTATTTT,CASRRDAGTDTQYF
TRBD1,NA,TRBJ1-2,TRBV10-3,TGTGCCATCAGTGACCGACAGGGGATGGTCTATGGCTACACCTTC,CAISDRQGMVYGYTF
TRBD1,NA,TRBJ2-7,TRBV24-1,TGTGCCACCAGTGCCCCGGACAGGAGGACGCTCTGCGAGCAGTACTTC,CATSAPDRRTLCEQYF
NA,NA,TRBJ1-5,TRBV6-1,TGTGCCAGCAGTGAAGCGTCAAGGGCACGAAAGCCCCAGCATTTT,CASSEASRARKPQHF
TRBD2,few,TRBJ2-1,TRBV6-2/TRBV6-3,TGTGCCAGCAGTTATGTGACTAGCGACTCCTTCATTGAGCAGTTCTTC,CASSYVTSDSFIEQFF
TRBD1,many,TRBJ1-6,TRBV7-9,TGTGCCAGCAGCGGAGAGGACAGGGTCAATTCACCCCTCCACTTT,CASSGEDRVNSPLHF
NA,many,TRBJ1-1,TRBV19,TGTGCCAGTGACGGGAACACTGAAGCTTTCTTT,CASDGNTEAFF
TRBD1,many,TRBJ1-2,TRBV2,TGTGCCAGCAGTGATGGGGACAGGGACTATGGCTACACCTTC,CASSDGDRDYGYTF
NA,NA,TRBJ1-6,TRBV10-2,TGCGCCAGCAGCTACAGGGCATCCTATAATTCACCCCTCCACTTT,CASSYRASYNSPLHF
NA,many,TRBJ2-5,TRBV9,TGTGCCAGCAGCGTAGCTGGAGAGACCCAGTACTTC,CASSVAGETQYF
NA,few,TRBJ1-3,TRBV7-3,TGTGCCAGCCTCCTGGGGAGGGGCCACTCTGGAAACACCATATATTTT,CASLLGRGHSGNTIYF
NA,many,TRBJ2-1,TRBV19,TGTGCCAGTAACATAGGGAGCGATTACAATGAGCAGTTCTTC,CASNIGSDYNEQFF
NA,NA,TRBJ1-1,TRBV10-1,TGCGCCAGCAGTGAGTCCCAGGGACTTTACGACACTGAAGCTTTCTTT,CASSESQGLYDTEAFF
NA,many,TRBJ2-2,TRBV2,TGTGCCAGCAACGTCCCGAGCCCTAGAACGAACACCGGGGAGCTGTTTTTT,CASNVPSPRTNTGELFF
NA,many,TRBJ2-3,TRBV7-6,TGTGCCAGCAGCCCCGACCTCTGGGGAACCACAGATACGCAGTATTTT,CASSPDLWGTTDTQYF
NA,many,TRBJ2-7,TRBV5-1,TGCGCCAGCAGCTTGGCACCGACAGGAATTATCGAGCAGTACTTC,CASSLAPTGIIEQYF
TRBD2,NA,TRBJ2-3,TRBV15,TGTGCCACCAGCGGCCGGGAGGCTAGCACAGATACGCAGTATTTT,CATSGREASTDTQYF
TRBD2,many,TRBJ2-1,TRBV24-1,TGTGCCACCAGTGACAGGACTAGCGCGTTCAATGAGCAGTTCTTC,CATSDRTSAFNEQFF
TRBD1,few,TRBJ2-7,TRBV7-6,TGTGCCAGCAGCTCCGCGACAGGGCCCTACGAGCAGTACTTC,CASSSATGPYEQYF
NA,NA,TRBJ2-1,TRBV25-1,TGTGCCAGCGGGAGTAGTAGGTTGTCGTTCTTC,CASGSSRLSFF
NA,many,TRBJ2-1,TRBV20-1,TGCAGTGCTAGCGGGGAATACTCCTACAATGAGCAGTTCTTC,CSASGEYSYNEQFF
NA,NA,TRBJ1-1,TRBV10-3,TGTGCCAGCGACATGGTAGGGGGATCCACTGAAGCTTTCTTT,CASDMVGGSTEAFF
TRBD2,few,TRBJ2-5,TRBV3-1,TGTGCCAGCAGCCAAGGGCTAGCGGGGGGACAAAACCAAGAGACCCAGTACTTC,CASSQGLAGGQNQETQYF
NA,few,TRBJ2-1,TRBV7-8,TGTGCCAGCCGGACGGCTGGCTCCTACAATGAGCAGTTCTTC,CASRTAGSYNEQFF
NA,NA,TRBJ2-1,TRBV7-7,TGTGCCAGCAGCTTCGATGACGGACATGAGCAGTTCTTC,CASSFDDGHEQFF
NA,few,TRBJ2-5,TRBV15,TGTGCCACCGGAAAGGGGGGAGAGACCCAGTACTTC,CATGKGGETQYF
NA,many,TRBJ2-6,TRBV29-1,TGCAGCGTTGAGTCAGGGGATGGGGCCAACGTCCTGACTTTC,CSVESGDGANVLTF
NA,many,TRBJ2-7,TRBV24-1,TGTGCCACCAAACCAGGACAGCTCTTAACCTACGAGCAGTACTTC,CATKPGQLLTYEQYF
NA,NA,TRBJ1-6,TRBV11-1,TGTGCCAGCAGCTCCGGGGGGCAGGGGTGGTATAATTCACCCCTCCACTTT,CASSSGGQGWYNSPLHF
NA,NA,TRBJ1-5,TRBV11-2,TGTGCCAGCAGCTTTGGCGGGGATCAGCCCCAGCATTTT,CASSFGGDQPQHF
NA,NA,TRBJ2-5,TRBV25-1,TGTGCCAGCAGTGCGACGGGGCTGACACGGGAGACCCAGTACTTC,CASSATGLTRETQYF
TRBD2,NA,TRBJ2-7,TRBV9,TGTGCCAGCAGCGAGAGCGGGAGGGGCGAGCAGTACTTC,CASSESGRGEQYF
NA,NA,TRBJ1-1,TRBV2,TGTGCCAGCAACTCGGGCAGGCCCGTGAACACTGAAGCTTTCTTT,CASNSGRPVNTEAFF
TRBD2,NA,TRBJ2-1,TRBV4-1,TGCGCCAGCAGCCAAGGACTAGCGGGAGGGGTTAATGAGCAGTTCTTC,CASSQGLAGGVNEQFF
NA,many,TRBJ1-5,TRBV12-3/TRBV12-4,TGTGCCAGCAGTTTACAGGGTAATCAGCCCCAGCATTTT,CASSLQGNQPQHF
NA,NA,TRBJ1-4,TRBV9,TGTGCCAGCAGCCCCGGGGGAGGTCGGAATGAAAAACTGTTTTTT,CASSPGGGRNEKLFF
NA,NA,TRBJ1-2,TRBV28,TGTGCCGGCGCGCGACGGAATTCAGCTAACTATGGCTACACCTTC,CAGARRNSANYGYTF
NA,NA,TRBJ1-4,TRBV19,TGTGCCAGTAGTATCGCCAGGGGCGGATTGGAAAAACTGTTTTTT,CASSIARGGLEKLFF
NA,few,TRBJ2-2,TRBV10-1,TGCGCCAGCAGTGCGGCCGGGGAGCTGTTTTTT,CASSAAGELFF
NA,NA,TRBJ2-7,TRBV20-1,TGCAGTGCTAGAGATCAAAGGGGTTTCAATCCCTACGGGCAGTGCTTC,CSARDQRGFNPYGQCF
NA,many,TRBJ2-7,TRBV7-8,TGTGCCAGCAGCTTAGGACAGAGCGAGCAGTACTTC,CASSLGQSEQYF
TRBD1,few,TRBJ2-7,TRBV28,TGTGCCAGCAGTTTAGGGACAGGGAACTACGAGCAGTACTTC,CASSLGTGNYEQYF
NA,NA,TRBJ2-7,TRBV6-5,TGTGCCAGCAGTTACGAATCTACCGGGAAGTCGGACGAGCAGTACTTC,CASSYESTGKSDEQYF